This TCR beta chain was recovered during a study of blood T cell repertoires in COVID-19. Source study methods: Amplification from reference gene primers served as the basis for estimated nucleated cell counts. Some clones are missing from TCRdb's copy, which holds only in-frame ones; the method was immunoSEQ multiplex PCR. V and J calls and clone size are as listed in that table; D and trimming were resolved from the DNA. The table includes 150,000 to 200,000 clones, around 86% detected once. This TCR was recovered from a woman in her seventies with COVID-19, enrolled during active disease. Input material: peripheral blood.

The CDR3 bases are TGTGCCTGGAGTAGGCAGGGGTTCACAGATACGCAGTATTTT. This encodes CAWSRQGFTDTQYF. The chain links TRBV30 to TRBJ2-3; perhaps TRBD1 as D (6 bases). CDR3 length: 14 residues. V lost 2 bases to trimming and J lost 2 bases, with 11 bases between them. Germline V gives CDR1 GTSNPN, CDR2 SVGIG (reference sequence).